This TCR beta chain comes out of a study of identical twins. Notes on the study in general: Within cord blood, abundant beta clonotypes carried fewer insertions, but memory repertoires showed no such trend.

This CDR3 is 15 amino acids long. Between the trimmed V and J ends, which lost 4 bases and 3 bases, there was a span of 16 bases. Germline assignment: CDR1 MGHRA and CDR2 YSYEKL. Template switching added a universal primer site; cDNA carried unique molecular identifiers. TCRdb called the 5' RACE reads again in MiXCR, with one record for every CDR3 protein. In the table there are 650,000 to 800,000 distinct CDR3 sequences, about 9.4% of which are singletons. This clonotype was detected ten times or more. Its matching antigen is unknown. These sequences were also reported in another study, on yellow fever vaccine responses in identical twins.

Sequenced sample: PBMCs. The clonotype originates from a woman younger than 30 in good health. The rearrangement links TRBV4-1 to TRBJ2-7, with D perhaps TRBD2 (6 bases). The CDR3 region is CASSPRDSGGYEQYF. In nucleotides, the CDR3 is TGCGCCAGCAGCCCGCGGGACTCCGGGGGCTACGAGCAGTACTTC.